This TCR beta chain originates from a study of T cell repertoires in cytomegalovirus infection. This clonotype has at least ten counts. CDR1 and CDR2 from the germline V gene are MNHEY and SVGEGT. The CDR3 contains 15 residues. The V gene lost 5 bases and the J gene lost 2 bases, with 10 bases spanning the gap. TCRdb re-called the reads with MiXCR, one entry per CDR3 protein. Of about 310,000 distinct CDR3 sequences detected, approximately 10% appear once; the ten largest clones hold around 2.5%. V and J are TRBV6-2 or TRBV6-3 and TRBJ2-6; D possibly corresponds to TRBD2 (6 bases). The source material was PBMCs. The TCR was taken from a human donor in good health (CMV status not recorded). Some clones in this sample may be carry-over from other donors' samples. The DNA for the CDR3 is TGTGCCAGCAGTAAGGGAGGAACTGGGGCCAACGTCCTGACTTTC. As protein: CASSKGGTGANVLTF.